The entry that follows covers one T cell receptor (beta chain) sequence. What it binds is unknown. Relative to the germline gene, one junction end is altered; a read error may explain this. Unique-molecular-identifier-tagged TCR beta cDNA libraries were used. TCRdb re-analysed the PCR reads in MiXCR, keeping a single row per CDR3 protein. The sample comprises approximately 690,000 distinct CDR3 sequences, approximately 59% of which are singletons, and around 11% rests with the top ten. This sample is drawn from a study of post-analysis software for immune sequencing data. Whole-study findings and limits: Significantly decreased normalized Chao1 diversity was recorded for multiple sclerosis patients relative to controls.

The receptor was derived from a girl under 10 years old with multiple sclerosis. The material sequenced was blood.

The CDR3 region is CASREEDTYNEQFF. CDR3 coding DNA: TGTGCCAGCAGGGAAGAGGACACTTACAATGAGCAGTTCTTC. The rearrangement uses TRBV6-1 and TRBJ2-1, with D tentatively TRBD1 (5 bases). CDR1 is MNHNS, CDR2 SASEGT, per germline. The length of the CDR3 is 14 residues.